Below, one TCR beta chain is given with its context. Its antigen has not been determined. Per-base qualities were not stored, and no clone one base away is much larger. Libraries were prepared through the immunoSEQ multiplex PCR assay. A mixture of 60 forward primers for TCR Vbeta segments and 13 reverse primers for TCR Jbeta segments was used in the multiplex PCR. The CDR3 region of rearranged TCR beta genes was amplified from genomic DNA by a multiplex PCR assay. The amplified TCR beta libraries were sequenced on the Illumina HiSeq System as 87-base-pair reads. The original methods were these. A later analysis tallied 70 million to 100 million unique TCR beta chains across the 650 to 750 repertoires, and around 9.9 million of those chains were shared by two or more donors. Raw reads were error-corrected and collapsed into unique sequences with a nearest-neighbor algorithm that merged closely related sequences to remove PCR and sequencing errors. To assign V, D and J gene segments, CDR3 sequences were aligned to IMGT reference sequences. For a sequence to be retained, a match of at least six nucleotides was required to both a V gene segment and a J gene segment. A rearrangement counted as productive if the CDR3 had no stop codons and remained in frame with V and J, and every other rearrangement counted as non-productive. Following IMGT convention, CDR3 was defined as the stretch from the second conserved V-encoded cysteine to the conserved J-encoded phenylalanine. Sequences without an unambiguous match to a single V gene segment were excluded from the earlier analysis of about 600 of the donors. An earlier analysis of a few hundred of the donors classified V segments as functional when productive rearrangements were above 56.7% and as segregating when the standard deviation between donors was above 5%. To diagnose cytomegalovirus status from the catalog of TCR beta chain sequences, a statistical classification framework was built. In a later analysis, V and J genes were assigned by comparing TCR nucleotide sequences against IMGT/GENE-DB human TR gene sequences. Using the TCRdist pipeline, a later analysis assigned CDR3 sequences along with most-parsimonious VDJ recombination scenarios. In a later analysis, each TCR beta chain was defined by its CDR3 amino acid sequence together with its V-gene family, and reads without a unique V-gene family were excluded. As a way to deal with suspected cross-contamination and a sequencing artifact, a later analysis dropped under 600 nucleotide sequences that were highly shared and had low generation probability. For each public chain, a later analysis derived a clonal expansion index from normalized ranks of inferred template counts within each repertoire. In a later analysis, generation probabilities were computed with a VDJ recombination model fitted to out-of-frame rearrangements, and the resulting probabilities were checked against IGoR. In a later analysis, TCR-TCR, TCR-HLA and TCR-CMV co-occurrence was scored with hypergeometric tests, and a repertoire-size bias correction was applied to TCR pairs. False discovery rates were estimated in a later analysis by permuting HLA or CMV assignments 20 times. A later analysis grouped co-occurring TCRs with DBSCAN, adding TCRdist sequence similarity when clustering within HLA-allele-positive subsets. For co-occurrence clustering, repertoires with fewer than 30,000 or more than 120,000 public chains were excluded, along with about five repertoires with anomalous nucleotide sharing. TCRdb re-hosts the immuneACCESS table, in-frame sequences only. Its copies lack some clones; in the studies checked, an unresolved V gene accounts for under half of them, and the cause for the rest is not known. V, J and clone size reflect that table, while D and trimming were determined from the DNA. Across this sample there are 150,000 to 200,000 clones, with around 75% seen only once. The biggest ten clones account for approximately 2% of the sample.

The data stem from a study of cytomegalovirus exposure and HLA in healthy donors (dated by TCRdb to the late 2010s). At the level of the whole study: In an earlier analysis of about 560 of the donors, about 260 Gb of sequence data and about 110 million unique TCR beta sequences from 150 million to 200 million T cells were reported. A later analysis re-analyzed previously published TCR beta repertoires from approximately 670 donors and added high-resolution HLA genotyping to study TCR occurrence patterns. A separate validation cohort of 90 to 150 different subjects was used in addition to the 666-subject first cohort. To predict cytomegalovirus infection status, the study brought together high-throughput TCR immunosequencing, statistical association of individual TCRs with disease status, and machine learning. Donor age, sex, ethnicity and CMV serostatus were compiled alongside the repertoire data. Using immunosequencing, the study profiled T cell repertoires from about 650 subjects and related those repertoires to cytomegalovirus serostatus. The number of typed donors differed by locus: about 620-640 for A, B, C, DRB1 and DQB1; 500 to 550 for DQA1; roughly 600 for DPA1; and approximately 450 for DPB1. Class I and class II HLA loci were covered by the typing at four-digit resolution. The aim of the study was to test whether cataloging public T cell receptors could identify signatures of past pathogen exposure. Every repertoire in the discovery cohort had been generated on one and the same sequencing platform. In an earlier analysis of over 550 of the donors, high-throughput TCR beta sequencing was used to judge whether each TCR beta V gene segment behaved as functional or pseudogenic. Of the 398 genotyped donors, over 70% fell in the genetic ancestry cluster associated with self-reported Caucasian donors. About 280 gigabases of sequencing data and around 80 million unique TCR sequences made up an early release that covered approximately 620 HLA-typed donors. In the later analysis, no new phenotypic data were used to find candidate immune exposures; instead, reliance was placed on TCR beta sequences and their occurrence across donors. A later genetic analysis took genome-wide SNP genotypes for about 60% of the roughly 670 donors and used that subset as a discovery cohort. Roughly 5 DR-DQ haplotypes were handled as single units for association and clustering, since linkage in the cohort was strong. Among a few hundred genotyped donors of the cohort, an average of approximately 230,000 unique TCR beta nucleotide sequences were sequenced per donor, roughly 20% of them non-productive.

The investigation overall reported the following: Specific HLA alleles were associated with over 15,000 TCR beta sequences at a false discovery rate of 0.05 in a later analysis. This cohort had only TCR beta chains sequenced, and the lack of alpha or paired-chain data limited which features could be detected. A further reported finding was that TCR beta sequences accurately predicted the HLA-A and HLA-B alleles for most subjects in the first cohort. According to a later analysis, most CMV-associated TCR beta chains appeared to be HLA-restricted, and the HLA associations seemed to be driven largely by CMV exposure. The presence/absence analyses assumed that sequencing depth was roughly uniform across donors, and that assumption may not be true. When HLA alleles, especially DR and DQ, strongly co-occurred, attributing TCR associations to individual alleles was difficult. The classifier was reported to diagnose cytomegalovirus status with high specificity and sensitivity in both the original and validation cohorts. In a later genetic analysis, fewer N-insertions in productive TCRs were reported among donors in an Asian-associated ancestry cluster than the approximately 630-donor mean. Linkage disequilibrium might explain the correlated functional status among segregating V segments, but an unknown experimental factor could not be ruled out. An earlier analysis of some 560 of the donors showed that most TCR beta V segments appeared in productive rearrangements either about 87% or about 30% of the time, which broadly matched IMGT annotations. A cluster of highly shared sequence variants was judged likely to be a technical artifact of the sequencing pipeline. Most TCR sequences were observed very rarely across donors, whereas some public TCRs were present in many individuals. In the study, approximately 150 TCR beta chains were listed as associated with cytomegalovirus. In a later analysis, the rate of TCR association differed among HLA loci, with DRB1 alleles having the most associated TCRs and HLA-C alleles having the fewest. Several of the top co-occurrence clusters appeared to be linked to parvovirus B19, influenza, CMV and Epstein-Barr virus, according to a later analysis. Approximately 16 rarely observed V segments, including chromosome 9 orphons, were excluded from the earlier analysis of approximately 500 of the donors because counts were too low. Some IMGT-functional V segments, including TRBV6-2 and TRBV6-3, could not be distinguished by the 87-base-pair reads and were therefore excluded. A few of the identified cytomegalovirus-associated TCR beta chains were confirmed in vitro to be specific for cytomegalovirus antigens. For the cohort, immune exposure information was limited to CMV serostatus. V-gene and J-gene trimming of TCR beta chains was associated with a missense DCLRE1C variant in a later genetic analysis, and the association was replicated in an independent cohort. Because some donors lacked HLA typing at each locus, the association tests relied only on the typed subset. According to the authors, the approach could potentially be generalized to other disease states and immunological phenotypes. A later analysis found that HLA-associated TCR beta chains were more clonally expanded and had lower generation probabilities than equally common non-associated chains.

From cysteine to phenylalanine, the CDR3 is 17 amino acids long. The read is trimmed to its CDR3 DNA, 51 bases read in frame from base 1. Per the germline V gene, MNHGY is the CDR1 and SAAAGT is the CDR2. V lost 5 bases and J lost 7 bases, and the count of bases not matched to a germline gene is 17. The cohort consisted of 650 to 700 healthy bone marrow donors. Cohort members were all nominally healthy when sampled, although unrecorded immune exposures were likely present. The donor was CMV seronegative and was included in the group of around 320 seronegative cohort members. A peripheral blood sample was provided by each donor, and peripheral blood mononuclear cells were used for TCR beta sequencing. Genomic DNA extraction from the blood cell samples was performed with the Qiagen DNeasy Blood Extraction Kit.

The rearrangement joined TRBV6-8 to TRBJ1-1; TRBD1 matches 9 bases in the middle. The sample taken for sequencing was PBMCs. This TCR was recovered from a woman aged 30 to 39 in good health and CMV-seronegative. At the DNA level, the sequence is TGTGCCAGCAGTCTAGCCCGGACTGACAGGGGGAGCGGTGAAGCTTTCTTT. This encodes CASSLARTDRGSGEAFF.